These T cell receptor beta chains were read from a single sample in a study of blood T cell repertoires in COVID-19. Libraries were prepared by immunoSEQ multiplex PCR; TCRdb keeps only in-frame clonotypes and omits some of them. This table holds about 250,000 clones, nearly 90% found once. Sequenced: peripheral blood. All receptors derive from a woman in her sixties or seventies with COVID-19, enrolled during active disease. Each CDR3 is given with its conserved first and last residue. Fields, in order: clone size, J gene, V gene, D gene, CDR3 protein, CDR3 DNA. A D gene is named only where the DNA matches it firmly. For some rows the clone size is stated as once, few or many, or as a class when expanded; others skip it.

size: NA; J: TRBJ2-5; V: TRBV6-1; D: NA; CDR3: CASSEQGQETQYF; DNA: TGTGCCAGCAGTGAACAGGGGCAAGAGACCCAGTACTTC
size: NA; J: TRBJ2-1; V: TRBV5-4; D: NA; CDR3: CASSSGTPSSYNEQFF; DNA: TGTGCCAGCAGCTCCGGGACTCCGAGCTCCTACAATGAGCAGTTCTTC
size: NA; J: TRBJ2-3; V: TRBV11-2; D: NA; CDR3: CASRSGAQSDTQYF; DNA: TGTGCCAGCCGCTCTGGGGCCCAATCAGATACGCAGTATTTT
size: NA; J: TRBJ1-2; V: TRBV12-5; D: NA; CDR3: CASGLGTARRNYGYTF; DNA: TGTGCTAGTGGTTTGGGGACAGCCAGACGTAACTATGGCTACACCTTC
size: NA; J: TRBJ1-1; V: TRBV6-2/TRBV6-3; D: TRBD1; CDR3: CASSRQGANTEAFF; DNA: TGTGCCAGCAGTCGACAGGGGGCGAACACTGAAGCTTTCTTT
size: NA; J: TRBJ2-1; V: TRBV29-1; D: TRBD2; CDR3: CSIKRGGYNEQFF; DNA: TGCAGCATAAAGCGGGGGGGATACAATGAGCAGTTCTTC
size: NA; J: TRBJ2-5; V: TRBV19; D: NA; CDR3: CASSIREGGQETQYF; DNA: TGTGCCAGTAGTATAAGAGAGGGTGGCCAAGAGACCCAGTACTTC
size: NA; J: TRBJ1-6; V: TRBV19; D: NA; CDR3: CASSNGQQLNSPLHF; DNA: TGTGCCAGTAGTAATGGACAGCAGCTTAATTCACCCCTCCACTTT
size: NA; J: TRBJ2-3; V: TRBV5-4; D: TRBD2; CDR3: CASSLAPIRLAASTDTQYF; DNA: TGTGCCAGCAGCTTGGCTCCTATTCGGCTAGCGGCTAGCACAGATACGCAGTATTTT
size: NA; J: TRBJ2-7; V: TRBV3-1/TRBV3-2; D: TRBD1; CDR3: CASSQDRSSYEQYF; DNA: TGTGCCAGCAGCCAGGACAGGAGCTCCTACGAGCAGTACTTC
size: NA; J: TRBJ2-7; V: TRBV5-5; D: NA; CDR3: CASSLTSRGYEQYF; DNA: TGTGCCAGCAGCTTAACGAGTCGTGGTTACGAGCAGTACTTC
size: NA; J: TRBJ1-1; V: TRBV6-6; D: NA; CDR3: CASSNSGRDTEAFF; DNA: TGTGCCAGCAGTAACTCAGGGCGGGACACTGAAGCTTTCTTT
size: once; J: TRBJ2-3; V: TRBV10-3; D: NA; CDR3: CAISDMGRTDTQYF; DNA: TGTGCCATCAGTGACATGGGCCGCACAGATACGCAGTATTTT
size: NA; J: TRBJ2-7; V: TRBV20-1; D: NA; CDR3: CSAQKAYEQYF; DNA: TGCAGTGCCCAAAAAGCATACGAGCAGTACTTC
size: NA; J: TRBJ2-3; V: TRBV9; D: NA; CDR3: CASSALRSDTQYF; DNA: TGTGCCAGCAGCGCGTTGCGGTCAGATACGCAGTATTTT
size: NA; J: TRBJ2-1; V: TRBV4-2; D: TRBD2; CDR3: CASSQASGGVRNEQFF; DNA: TGTGCCAGCAGCCAAGCGTCGGGGGGGGTTAGGAATGAGCAGTTCTTC
size: NA; J: TRBJ1-2; V: TRBV28; D: TRBD1; CDR3: CASTISIGTGVYGYTF; DNA: TGTGCCAGCACCATATCGATAGGGACAGGGGTCTATGGCTACACCTTC
size: once; J: TRBJ2-1; V: TRBV4-3; D: NA; CDR3: CASSQDGGSSYNEQFF; DNA: TGCGCCAGCAGCCAGGACGGGGGAAGCTCCTACAATGAGCAGTTCTTC
size: NA; J: TRBJ2-7; V: TRBV2; D: NA; CDR3: CASSGQKYEQYF; DNA: TGTGCCAGCAGTGGGCAGAAGTACGAGCAGTACTTC
size: NA; J: TRBJ2-3; V: TRBV19; D: NA; CDR3: CASSRGRAYTDTQYF; DNA: TGTGCCAGTAGTAGAGGCAGGGCTTACACAGATACGCAGTATTTT
size: NA; J: TRBJ2-5; V: TRBV6-2/TRBV6-3; D: TRBD2; CDR3: CASSWTSGGLQETQYF; DNA: TGTGCCAGCAGTTGGACGAGCGGGGGCCTCCAAGAGACCCAGTACTTC
size: once; J: TRBJ2-3; V: TRBV5-1; D: TRBD1; CDR3: CASSSGQGGGTQYF; DNA: TGCGCCAGCAGCTCCGGACAGGGGGGCGGTACGCAGTATTTT
size: NA; J: TRBJ2-1; V: TRBV6-2/TRBV6-3; D: TRBD1; CDR3: CASSRQGSSSYNEQFF; DNA: TGTGCCAGCAGCCGACAGGGATCCAGCTCCTACAATGAGCAGTTCTTC
size: NA; J: TRBJ1-4; V: TRBV6-1; D: NA; CDR3: CASSEGTGAGEKLFF; DNA: TGTGCCAGCAGTGAAGGAACAGGTGCCGGTGAAAAACTGTTTTTT
size: few; J: TRBJ1-4; V: TRBV5-1; D: TRBD1; CDR3: CASTPGDSVNEKLFF; DNA: TGCGCCAGCACTCCAGGGGACAGTGTTAATGAAAAACTGTTTTTT
size: NA; J: TRBJ1-2; V: TRBV27; D: TRBD1; CDR3: CASSMTGPNNYGYTF; DNA: TGTGCCAGCAGTATGACAGGGCCGAATAACTATGGCTACACCTTC
size: NA; J: TRBJ1-2; V: TRBV3-1/TRBV3-2; D: NA; CDR3: CASSQGQNYGYTF; DNA: TGTGCCAGCAGCCAAGGACAGAACTATGGCTACACCTTC
size: few; J: TRBJ2-1; V: TRBV7-9; D: TRBD1; CDR3: CASSNSRDRGPGGSFWSYNEQFF; DNA: TGTGCCAGCAGCAATTCCCGGGACAGGGGGCCGGGGGGATCATTTTGGTCCTACAATGAGCAGTTCTTC
size: NA; J: TRBJ2-2; V: TRBV6-2/TRBV6-3; D: NA; CDR3: CASSWRASGELFF; DNA: TGTGCCAGCAGTTGGCGGGCCAGCGGGGAGCTGTTTTTT
size: NA; J: TRBJ2-2; V: TRBV12-3/TRBV12-4; D: NA; CDR3: CASSPFTGELFF; DNA: TGTGCCAGCAGTCCCTTCACCGGGGAGCTGTTTTTT
size: NA; J: TRBJ2-1; V: TRBV20-1; D: TRBD2; CDR3: CSLRGDNEQFF; DNA: TGCAGTCTCCGGGGGGACAATGAGCAGTTCTTC
size: NA; J: TRBJ2-3; V: TRBV5-1; D: TRBD2; CDR3: CASRLAGGITDTQYF; DNA: TGCGCCAGCAGACTAGCGGGGGGGATTACAGATACGCAGTATTTT
size: NA; J: TRBJ2-2; V: TRBV7-8; D: TRBD2; CDR3: CASSLSGGQITGELFF; DNA: TGTGCCAGCAGCCTCAGCGGGGGCCAAATCACCGGGGAGCTGTTTTTT
size: NA; J: TRBJ2-3; V: TRBV9; D: TRBD2; CDR3: CASSVLSGGASDTQYF; DNA: TGTGCCAGCAGCGTTTTGAGCGGGGGGGCCTCAGATACGCAGTATTTT
size: NA; J: TRBJ2-2; V: TRBV6-2/TRBV6-3; D: NA; CDR3: CASSYSVTGELFF; DNA: TGTGCCAGCAGTTACTCCGTCACCGGGGAGCTGTTTTTT
size: NA; J: TRBJ2-1; V: TRBV3-1/TRBV3-2; D: NA; CDR3: CASSRTQRTPWNEQFF; DNA: TGTGCCAGCAGCCGGACCCAAAGGACACCCTGGAATGAGCAGTTCTTC
size: NA; J: TRBJ1-6; V: TRBV7-3; D: TRBD1; CDR3: CASSLTTGTGNSPLHF; DNA: TGTGCCAGCAGCTTGACTACCGGGACAGGGAATTCACCCCTCCACTTT
size: NA; J: TRBJ1-3; V: TRBV7-2; D: TRBD1; CDR3: CASSQGAAGNTIYF; DNA: TGTGCCAGCTCCCAGGGGGCCGCTGGAAACACCATATATTTT
size: NA; J: TRBJ1-2; V: TRBV12-3/TRBV12-4; D: NA; CDR3: CASSSRFYGYTF; DNA: TGTGCCAGCAGTTCCAGATTCTATGGCTACACCTTC
size: once; J: TRBJ1-3; V: TRBV6-5; D: NA; CDR3: CASSREGGSGNTIYF; DNA: TGTGCCAGCAGCCGCGAAGGGGGATCTGGAAACACCATATATTTT
size: few; J: TRBJ2-7; V: TRBV19; D: TRBD1; CDR3: CASSPDVRTAGTGPYEQYF; DNA: TGTGCCAGTAGCCCGGACGTCAGAACAGCCGGGACAGGCCCCTACGAGCAGTACTTC
size: once; J: TRBJ2-7; V: TRBV6-1; D: NA; CDR3: CASSEARTVTYEQYF; DNA: TGTGCCAGCAGTGAAGCGAGGACAGTCACCTACGAGCAGTACTTC
size: NA; J: TRBJ1-2; V: TRBV5-1; D: NA; CDR3: CASNDGGLPNYGYTF; DNA: TGCGCCAGCAACGACGGAGGGTTACCCAACTATGGCTACACCTTC
size: NA; J: TRBJ1-2; V: TRBV6-5; D: NA; CDR3: CASTDRGYGYTF; DNA: TGTGCCAGCACCGACCGGGGGTATGGCTACACCTTC
size: NA; J: TRBJ1-1; V: TRBV5-1; D: TRBD1; CDR3: CASSLDRGEHNTEAFF; DNA: TGCGCCAGCAGCCTTGACAGGGGGGAACATAACACTGAAGCTTTCTTT
size: NA; J: TRBJ2-2; V: TRBV9; D: NA; CDR3: CASSVRPVTNTGELFF; DNA: TGTGCCAGCAGCGTGAGGCCGGTGACGAACACCGGGGAGCTGTTTTTT
size: NA; J: TRBJ2-4; V: TRBV6-6; D: TRBD1; CDR3: CASSLRTGKKNIQYF; DNA: TGTGCCAGCAGCCTAAGGACAGGAAAGAAAAACATTCAGTACTTC
size: NA; J: TRBJ2-5; V: TRBV2; D: TRBD1; CDR3: CASRGQMYQETQYF; DNA: TGTGCCAGCAGGGGACAGATGTACCAAGAGACCCAGTACTTC
size: once; J: TRBJ2-2; V: TRBV7-2; D: TRBD2; CDR3: CASSLFPTSGANTGELFF; DNA: TGTGCCAGCAGCTTATTTCCGACTAGCGGGGCAAACACCGGGGAGCTGTTTTTT
size: NA; J: TRBJ1-5; V: TRBV19; D: NA; CDR3: CASSIEGNQPQHF; DNA: TGTGCCAGTAGTATCGAGGGAAATCAGCCCCAGCATTTT
size: NA; J: TRBJ1-1; V: TRBV10-3; D: NA; CDR3: CAISESGGTPGEEGTEAFF; DNA: TGTGCCATCAGTGAGTCGGGTGGGACGCCGGGCGAGGAGGGCACTGAAGCTTTCTTT
size: NA; J: TRBJ1-5; V: TRBV27; D: NA; CDR3: CASSTYRDNQPQHF; DNA: TGTGCCAGCAGTACTTACAGGGACAATCAGCCCCAGCATTTT
size: NA; J: TRBJ1-4; V: TRBV6-7; D: NA; CDR3: CASNRRVATNEKLFF; DNA: TGTGCCAGCAACCGACGGGTTGCAACTAATGAAAAACTGTTTTTT
size: NA; J: TRBJ1-5; V: TRBV7-9; D: NA; CDR3: CASSLEGMNQPQHF; DNA: TGTGCCAGCAGCTTAGAGGGGATGAATCAGCCCCAGCATTTT
size: NA; J: TRBJ2-2; V: TRBV5-6; D: TRBD2; CDR3: CASSPLLAGGQVGTGELFF; DNA: TGTGCCAGCAGCCCCCTGCTAGCGGGGGGGCAGGTTGGGACCGGGGAGCTGTTTTTT
size: once; J: TRBJ2-3; V: TRBV9; D: TRBD2; CDR3: CASSGLAGGSDTQYF; DNA: TGTGCCAGCAGCGGACTAGCGGGGGGCTCGGATACGCAGTATTTT
size: NA; J: TRBJ1-1; V: TRBV27; D: TRBD1; CDR3: CASSLSGGRGPNTEAFF; DNA: TGTGCCAGCAGTTTATCCGGTGGCAGGGGGCCGAACACTGAAGCTTTCTTT
size: once; J: TRBJ1-3; V: TRBV9; D: NA; CDR3: CASSVGLDTGTKISSGNTIYF; DNA: TGTGCCAGCAGCGTAGGATTAGACACCGGGACAAAAATCAGCTCTGGAAACACCATATATTTT
size: few; J: TRBJ1-2; V: TRBV7-3; D: NA; CDR3: CASSLDSDYGYTF; DNA: TGTGCCAGCAGCCTGGACAGCGACTATGGCTACACCTTC